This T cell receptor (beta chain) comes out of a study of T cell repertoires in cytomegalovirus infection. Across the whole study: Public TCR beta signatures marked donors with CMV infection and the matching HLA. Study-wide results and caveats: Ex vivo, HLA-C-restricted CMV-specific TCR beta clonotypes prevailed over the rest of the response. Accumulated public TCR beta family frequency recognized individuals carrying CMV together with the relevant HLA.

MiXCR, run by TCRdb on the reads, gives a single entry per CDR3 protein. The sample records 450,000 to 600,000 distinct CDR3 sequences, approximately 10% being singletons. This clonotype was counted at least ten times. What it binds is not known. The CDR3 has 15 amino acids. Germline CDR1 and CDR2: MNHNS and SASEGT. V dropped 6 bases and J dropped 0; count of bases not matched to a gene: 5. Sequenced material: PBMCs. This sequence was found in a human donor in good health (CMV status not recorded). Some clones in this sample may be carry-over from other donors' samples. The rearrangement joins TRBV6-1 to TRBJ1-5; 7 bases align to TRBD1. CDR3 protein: CASSPGTVSNQPQHF. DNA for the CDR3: TGTGCCAGCAGCCCAGGGACAGTTAGCAATCAGCCCCAGCATTTT.